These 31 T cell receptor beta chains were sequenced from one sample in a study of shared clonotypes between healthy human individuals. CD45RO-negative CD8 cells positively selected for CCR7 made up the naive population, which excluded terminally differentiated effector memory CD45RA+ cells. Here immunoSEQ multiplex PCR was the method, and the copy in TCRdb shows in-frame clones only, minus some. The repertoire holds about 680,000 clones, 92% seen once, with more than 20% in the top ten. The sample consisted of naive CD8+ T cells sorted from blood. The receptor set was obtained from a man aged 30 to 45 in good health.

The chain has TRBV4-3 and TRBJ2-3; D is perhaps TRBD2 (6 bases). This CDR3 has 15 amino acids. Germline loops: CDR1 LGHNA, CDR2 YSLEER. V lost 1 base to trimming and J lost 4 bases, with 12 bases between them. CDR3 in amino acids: CASSQGVGRSDTQYF. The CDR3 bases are TGCGCCAGCAGCCAAGGGGTAGGGAGGTCAGATACGCAGTATTTT.

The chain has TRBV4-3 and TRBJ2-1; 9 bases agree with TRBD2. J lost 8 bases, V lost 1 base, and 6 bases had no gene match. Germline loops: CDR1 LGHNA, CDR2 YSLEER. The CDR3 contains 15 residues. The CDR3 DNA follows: TGCGCCAGCAGCCAAGCGCGGCGACTAGCGGATGAGCAGTTCTTC. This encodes CASSQARRLADEQFF.

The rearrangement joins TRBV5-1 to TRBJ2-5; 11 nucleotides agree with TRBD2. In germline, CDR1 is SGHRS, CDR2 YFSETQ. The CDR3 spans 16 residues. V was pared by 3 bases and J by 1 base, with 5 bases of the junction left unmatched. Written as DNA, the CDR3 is TGCGCCAGCAGCTGGGGACTAGCGGCGGTCCAAGAGACCCAGTACTTC. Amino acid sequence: CASSWGLAAVQETQYF.

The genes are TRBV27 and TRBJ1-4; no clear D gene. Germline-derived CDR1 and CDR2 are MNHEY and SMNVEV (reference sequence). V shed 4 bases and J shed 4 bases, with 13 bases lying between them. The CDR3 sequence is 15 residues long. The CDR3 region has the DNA TGTGCCAGCAGTTCGGACGGTGGAGATAATGAAAAACTGTTTTTT. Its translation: CASSSDGGDNEKLFF.

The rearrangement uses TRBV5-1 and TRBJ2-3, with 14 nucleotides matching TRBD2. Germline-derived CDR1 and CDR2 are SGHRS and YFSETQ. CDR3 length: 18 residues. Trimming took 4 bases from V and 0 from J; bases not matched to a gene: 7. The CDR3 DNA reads TGCGCCAGCAGCCCGGGACTAGCGGGAGATACTAGCACAGATACGCAGTATTTT. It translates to CASSPGLAGDTSTDTQYF. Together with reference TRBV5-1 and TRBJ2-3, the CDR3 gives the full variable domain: KAGVTQTPRYLIKTRGQQVTLSCSPISGHRSVSWYQQTPGQGLQFLFEYFSETQRNKGNFPGRFSGRQFSNSRSEMNVSTLELGDSALYLCASSPGLAGDTSTDTQYFGPGTRLTVL.

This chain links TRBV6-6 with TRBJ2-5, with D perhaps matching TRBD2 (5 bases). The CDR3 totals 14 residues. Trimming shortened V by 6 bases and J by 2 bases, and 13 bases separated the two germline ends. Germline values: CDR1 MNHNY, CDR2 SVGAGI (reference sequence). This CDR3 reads CASSLGGPQETQYF. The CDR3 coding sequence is TGTGCCAGCAGCCTAGGAGGTCCACAAGAGACCCAGTACTTC.

The CDR3 bases are TGTGCCAGCAGCCCCCCCCCGGGGGCCGACAATGAGCAGTTCTTC. This translates into CASSPPPGADNEQFF. V gene TRBV7-2 combines with J gene TRBJ2-1; TRBD1 or TRBD2 may be the D gene (6 bases each). Trimming pared 5 bases from V and 5 bases from J, leaving 16 bases between. CDR3 length: 15 residues. Germline V gene lookup returns CDR1 SGHTA and CDR2 FQGNSA.

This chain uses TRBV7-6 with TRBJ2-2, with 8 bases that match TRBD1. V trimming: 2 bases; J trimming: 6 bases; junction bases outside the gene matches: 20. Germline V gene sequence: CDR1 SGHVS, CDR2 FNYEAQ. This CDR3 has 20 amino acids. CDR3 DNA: TGTGCCAGCAGCTTATATGCCAGAGCTATAGGACAGGGACCCCCCGGGGAGCTGTTTTTT. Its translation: CASSLYARAIGQGPPGELFF.

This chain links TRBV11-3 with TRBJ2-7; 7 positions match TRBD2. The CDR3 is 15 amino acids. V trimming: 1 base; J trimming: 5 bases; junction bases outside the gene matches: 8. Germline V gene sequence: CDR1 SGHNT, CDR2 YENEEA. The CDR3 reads CASSLAGAGIDEQYF. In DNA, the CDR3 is TGTGCCAGCAGCTTAGCCGGAGCGGGAATTGACGAGCAGTACTTC. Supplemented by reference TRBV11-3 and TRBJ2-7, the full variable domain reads EAGVVQSPRYKIIEKKQPVAFWCNPISGHNTLYWYLQNLGQGPELLIRYENEEAVDDSQLPKDRFSAERLKGVDSTLKIQPAELGDSAVYLCASSLAGAGIDEQYFGPGTRLTVT.

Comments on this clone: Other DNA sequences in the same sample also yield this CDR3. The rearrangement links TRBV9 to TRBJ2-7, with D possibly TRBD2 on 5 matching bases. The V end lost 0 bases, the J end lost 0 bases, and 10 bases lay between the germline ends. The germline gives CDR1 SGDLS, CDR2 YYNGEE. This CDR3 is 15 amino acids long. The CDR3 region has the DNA TGTGCCAGCAGCGTAGGCGGGCTTAACTCCTACGAGCAGTACTTC. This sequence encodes CASSVGGLNSYEQYF. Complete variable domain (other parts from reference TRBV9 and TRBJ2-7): DSGVTQTPKHLITATGQRVTLRCSPRSGDLSVYWYQQSLDQGLQFLIQYYNGEERAKGNILERFSAQQFPDLHSELNLSSLELGDSALYFCASSVGGLNSYEQYFGPGTRLTVT.

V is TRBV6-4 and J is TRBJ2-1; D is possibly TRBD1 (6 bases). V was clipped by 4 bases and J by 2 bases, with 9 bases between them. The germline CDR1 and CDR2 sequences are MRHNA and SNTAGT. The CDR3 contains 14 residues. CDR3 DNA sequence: TGTGCCAGCAGTGGTGGGGGCGCCTACAATGAGCAGTTCTTC. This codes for CASSGGGAYNEQFF.

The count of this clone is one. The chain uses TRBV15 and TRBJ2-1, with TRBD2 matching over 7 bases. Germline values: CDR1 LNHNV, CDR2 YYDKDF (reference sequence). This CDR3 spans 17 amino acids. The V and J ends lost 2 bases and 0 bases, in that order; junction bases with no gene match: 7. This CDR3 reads CATSRPTSPSSYNEQFF. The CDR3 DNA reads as TGTGCCACCAGCAGACCGACTAGCCCGAGCTCCTACAATGAGCAGTTCTTC.

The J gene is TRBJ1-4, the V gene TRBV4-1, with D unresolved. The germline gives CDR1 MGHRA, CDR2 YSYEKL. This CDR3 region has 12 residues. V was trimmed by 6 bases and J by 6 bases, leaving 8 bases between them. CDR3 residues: CASRGRYEKLFF. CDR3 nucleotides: TGCGCCAGCAGGGGCAGATATGAAAAACTGTTTTTT.

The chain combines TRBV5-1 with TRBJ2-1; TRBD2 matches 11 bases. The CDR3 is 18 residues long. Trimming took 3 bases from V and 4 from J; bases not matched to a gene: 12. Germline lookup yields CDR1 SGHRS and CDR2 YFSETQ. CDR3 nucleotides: TGCGCCAGCAGCTCTACTAGCGGGAGAATCCGGGGGTACAATGAGCAGTTCTTC. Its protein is CASSSTSGRIRGYNEQFF. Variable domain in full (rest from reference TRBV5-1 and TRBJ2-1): KAGVTQTPRYLIKTRGQQVTLSCSPISGHRSVSWYQQTPGQGLQFLFEYFSETQRNKGNFPGRFSGRQFSNSRSEMNVSTLELGDSALYLCASSSTSGRIRGYNEQFFGPGTRLTVL.

Here the CDR3 reads CASSSSGGLEKNIQYF. The CDR3 DNA reads TGTGCCAGCAGCTCTAGCGGGGGACTAGAGAAAAACATTCAGTACTTC. The chain recombines TRBV7-9 with TRBJ2-4; 10 bases line up with TRBD2. The V segment lost 4 bases and the J segment 4 bases; nucleotides outside the gene matches: 7. CDR1 and CDR2 from the germline V gene are SEHNR and FQNEAQ (reference sequence). CDR3 length equals 16 residues.

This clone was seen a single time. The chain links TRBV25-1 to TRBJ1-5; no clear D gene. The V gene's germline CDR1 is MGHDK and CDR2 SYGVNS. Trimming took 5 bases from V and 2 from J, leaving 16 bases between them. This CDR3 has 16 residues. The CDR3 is CASSTRGILGNQPQHF. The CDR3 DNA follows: TGTGCCAGCAGTACGCGAGGCATACTCGGCAATCAGCCCCAGCATTTT.

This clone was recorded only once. CDR3 coding DNA: TGTGCCAGCAGCTTAACGATCGGAGAAGTAAACAATGAGCAGTTCTTC. As protein: CASSLTIGEVNNEQFF. The genes are TRBV7-3 and TRBJ2-1, with no clear D. V lost 0 bases and J 5 bases, leaving 14 bases between the germline ends. CDR1 and CDR2 from the germline V gene are SGHTA and FQGTGA. This CDR3 has 16 amino acids.

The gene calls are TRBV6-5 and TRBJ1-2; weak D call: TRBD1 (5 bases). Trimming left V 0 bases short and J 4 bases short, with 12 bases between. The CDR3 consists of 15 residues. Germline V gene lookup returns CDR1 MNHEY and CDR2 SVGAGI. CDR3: CASSYSPGRIYGYTF. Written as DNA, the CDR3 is TGTGCCAGCAGTTACTCCCCGGGACGGATCTATGGCTACACCTTC.

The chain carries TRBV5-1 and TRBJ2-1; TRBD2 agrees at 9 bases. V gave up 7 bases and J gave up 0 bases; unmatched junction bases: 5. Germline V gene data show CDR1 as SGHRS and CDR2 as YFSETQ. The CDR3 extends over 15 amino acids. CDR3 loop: CASLQAGGSYNEQFF. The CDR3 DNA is TGCGCCAGCCTCCAAGCGGGAGGCTCCTACAATGAGCAGTTCTTC. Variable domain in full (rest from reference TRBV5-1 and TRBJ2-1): KAGVTQTPRYLIKTRGQQVTLSCSPISGHRSVSWYQQTPGQGLQFLFEYFSETQRNKGNFPGRFSGRQFSNSRSEMNVSTLELGDSALYLCASLQAGGSYNEQFFGPGTRLTVL.

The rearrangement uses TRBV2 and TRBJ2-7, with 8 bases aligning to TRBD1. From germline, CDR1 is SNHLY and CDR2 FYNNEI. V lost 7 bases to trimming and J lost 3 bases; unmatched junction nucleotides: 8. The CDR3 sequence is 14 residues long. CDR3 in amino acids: CASTGQGADYEQYF. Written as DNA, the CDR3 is TGTGCCAGCACTGGACAGGGAGCGGACTACGAGCAGTACTTC.

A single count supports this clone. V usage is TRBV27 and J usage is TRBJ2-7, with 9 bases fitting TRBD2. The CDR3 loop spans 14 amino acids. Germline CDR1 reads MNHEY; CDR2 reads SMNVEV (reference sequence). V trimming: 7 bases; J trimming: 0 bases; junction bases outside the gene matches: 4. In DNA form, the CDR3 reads TGTGCCAGCACTAAACTAGCGGGCTCCTACGAGCAGTACTTC. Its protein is CASTKLAGSYEQYF.

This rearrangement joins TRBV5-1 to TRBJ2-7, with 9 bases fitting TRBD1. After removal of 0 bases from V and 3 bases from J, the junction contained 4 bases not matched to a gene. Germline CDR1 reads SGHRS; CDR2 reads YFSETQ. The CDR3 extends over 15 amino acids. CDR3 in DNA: TGCGCCAGCAGCTTGGAGGACAGGGGAAACTACGAGCAGTACTTC. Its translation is CASSLEDRGNYEQYF. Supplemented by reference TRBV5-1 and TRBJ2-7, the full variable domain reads KAGVTQTPRYLIKTRGQQVTLSCSPISGHRSVSWYQQTPGQGLQFLFEYFSETQRNKGNFPGRFSGRQFSNSRSEMNVSTLELGDSALYLCASSLEDRGNYEQYFGPGTRLTVT.

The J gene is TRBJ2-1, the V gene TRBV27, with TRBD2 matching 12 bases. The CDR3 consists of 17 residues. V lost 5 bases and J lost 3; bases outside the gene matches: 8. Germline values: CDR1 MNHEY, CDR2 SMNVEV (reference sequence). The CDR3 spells CASSVLGLAGIYNEQFF. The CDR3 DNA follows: TGTGCCAGCAGTGTCCTCGGACTAGCGGGGATCTACAATGAGCAGTTCTTC.

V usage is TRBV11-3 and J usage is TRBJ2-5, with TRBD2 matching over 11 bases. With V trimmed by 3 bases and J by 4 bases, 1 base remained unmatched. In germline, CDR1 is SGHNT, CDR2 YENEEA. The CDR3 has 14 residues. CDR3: CASSFSGRGETQYF. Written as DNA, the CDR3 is TGTGCCAGCAGCTTTAGCGGGAGGGGAGAGACCCAGTACTTC.

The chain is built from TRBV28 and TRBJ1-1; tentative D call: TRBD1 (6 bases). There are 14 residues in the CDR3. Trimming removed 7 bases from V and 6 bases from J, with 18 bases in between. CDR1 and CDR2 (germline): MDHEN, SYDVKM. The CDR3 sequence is CASMYLTGLPEAFF. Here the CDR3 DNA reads TGTGCCAGCATGTACCTTACAGGGCTGCCTGAAGCTTTCTTT.

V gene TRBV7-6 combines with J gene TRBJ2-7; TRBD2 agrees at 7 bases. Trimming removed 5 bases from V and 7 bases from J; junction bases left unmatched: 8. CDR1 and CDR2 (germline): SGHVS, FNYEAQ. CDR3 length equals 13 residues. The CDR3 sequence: CASSLTGGGEQYF. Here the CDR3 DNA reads TGTGCCAGCAGCCTCACCGGGGGAGGGGAGCAGTACTTC. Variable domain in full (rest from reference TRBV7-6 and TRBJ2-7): GAGVSQSPRYKVTKRGQDVALRCDPISGHVSLYWYRQALGQGPEFLTYFNYEAQQDKSGLPNDRFSAERPEGSISTLTIQRTEQRDSAMYRCASSLTGGGEQYFGPGTRLTVT.

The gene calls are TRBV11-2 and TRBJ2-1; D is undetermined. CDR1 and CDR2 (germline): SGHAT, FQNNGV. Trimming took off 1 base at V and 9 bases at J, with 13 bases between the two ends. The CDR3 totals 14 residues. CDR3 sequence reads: CASSLAVRTVEQFF. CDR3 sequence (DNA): TGTGCCAGCAGCTTAGCGGTCCGGACCGTTGAGCAGTTCTTC. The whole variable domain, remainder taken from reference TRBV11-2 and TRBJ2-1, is EAGVAQSPRYKIIEKRQSVAFWCNPISGHATLYWYQQILGQGPKLLIQFQNNGVVDDSQLPKDRFSAERLKGVDSTLKIQPAKLEDSAVYLCASSLAVRTVEQFFGPGTRLTVL.

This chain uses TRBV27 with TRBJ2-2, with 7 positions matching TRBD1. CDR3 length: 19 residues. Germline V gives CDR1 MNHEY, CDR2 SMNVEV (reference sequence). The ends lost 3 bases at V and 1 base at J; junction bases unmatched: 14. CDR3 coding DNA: TGTGCCAGCAGTTTGACAGGGAGTAGGGTCGCATGGAACACCGGGGAGCTGTTTTTT. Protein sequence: CASSLTGSRVAWNTGELFF.

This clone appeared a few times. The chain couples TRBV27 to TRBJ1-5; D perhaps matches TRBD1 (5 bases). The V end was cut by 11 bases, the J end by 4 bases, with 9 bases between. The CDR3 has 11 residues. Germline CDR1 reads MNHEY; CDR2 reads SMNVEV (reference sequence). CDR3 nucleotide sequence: TGTGCCGGGAGGGGAAATCAGCCCCAGCATTTT. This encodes CAGRGNQPQHF.

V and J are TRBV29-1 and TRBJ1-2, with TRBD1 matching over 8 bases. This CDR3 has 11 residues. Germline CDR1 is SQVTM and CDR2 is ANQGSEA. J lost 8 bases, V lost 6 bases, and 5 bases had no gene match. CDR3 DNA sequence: TGCAGCGTCGTGACAGGGGAGGGCTACACCTTC. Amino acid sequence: CSVVTGEGYTF.

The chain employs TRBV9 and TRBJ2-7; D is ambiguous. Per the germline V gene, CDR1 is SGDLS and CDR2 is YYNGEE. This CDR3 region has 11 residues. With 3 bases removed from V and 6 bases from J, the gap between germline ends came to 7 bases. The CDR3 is CASSDATEQYF. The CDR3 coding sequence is TGTGCCAGCAGCGACGCTACCGAGCAGTACTTC.